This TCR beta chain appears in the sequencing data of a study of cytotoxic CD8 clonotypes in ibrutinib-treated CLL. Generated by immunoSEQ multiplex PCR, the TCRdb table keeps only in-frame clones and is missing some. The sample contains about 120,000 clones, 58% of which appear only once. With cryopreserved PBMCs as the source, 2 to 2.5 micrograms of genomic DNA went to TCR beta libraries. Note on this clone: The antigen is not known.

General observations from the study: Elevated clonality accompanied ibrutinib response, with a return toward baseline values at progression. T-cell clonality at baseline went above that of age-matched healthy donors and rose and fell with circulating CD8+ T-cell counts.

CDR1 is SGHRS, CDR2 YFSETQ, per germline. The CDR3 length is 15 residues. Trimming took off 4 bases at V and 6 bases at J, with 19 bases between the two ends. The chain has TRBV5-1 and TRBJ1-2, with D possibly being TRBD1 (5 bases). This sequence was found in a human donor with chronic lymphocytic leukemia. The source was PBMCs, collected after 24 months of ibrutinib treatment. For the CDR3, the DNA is TGCGCCAGCAGCGTAGGCGGGGCAGGGAGAGATGGCTACACCTTC. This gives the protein CASSVGGAGRDGYTF.